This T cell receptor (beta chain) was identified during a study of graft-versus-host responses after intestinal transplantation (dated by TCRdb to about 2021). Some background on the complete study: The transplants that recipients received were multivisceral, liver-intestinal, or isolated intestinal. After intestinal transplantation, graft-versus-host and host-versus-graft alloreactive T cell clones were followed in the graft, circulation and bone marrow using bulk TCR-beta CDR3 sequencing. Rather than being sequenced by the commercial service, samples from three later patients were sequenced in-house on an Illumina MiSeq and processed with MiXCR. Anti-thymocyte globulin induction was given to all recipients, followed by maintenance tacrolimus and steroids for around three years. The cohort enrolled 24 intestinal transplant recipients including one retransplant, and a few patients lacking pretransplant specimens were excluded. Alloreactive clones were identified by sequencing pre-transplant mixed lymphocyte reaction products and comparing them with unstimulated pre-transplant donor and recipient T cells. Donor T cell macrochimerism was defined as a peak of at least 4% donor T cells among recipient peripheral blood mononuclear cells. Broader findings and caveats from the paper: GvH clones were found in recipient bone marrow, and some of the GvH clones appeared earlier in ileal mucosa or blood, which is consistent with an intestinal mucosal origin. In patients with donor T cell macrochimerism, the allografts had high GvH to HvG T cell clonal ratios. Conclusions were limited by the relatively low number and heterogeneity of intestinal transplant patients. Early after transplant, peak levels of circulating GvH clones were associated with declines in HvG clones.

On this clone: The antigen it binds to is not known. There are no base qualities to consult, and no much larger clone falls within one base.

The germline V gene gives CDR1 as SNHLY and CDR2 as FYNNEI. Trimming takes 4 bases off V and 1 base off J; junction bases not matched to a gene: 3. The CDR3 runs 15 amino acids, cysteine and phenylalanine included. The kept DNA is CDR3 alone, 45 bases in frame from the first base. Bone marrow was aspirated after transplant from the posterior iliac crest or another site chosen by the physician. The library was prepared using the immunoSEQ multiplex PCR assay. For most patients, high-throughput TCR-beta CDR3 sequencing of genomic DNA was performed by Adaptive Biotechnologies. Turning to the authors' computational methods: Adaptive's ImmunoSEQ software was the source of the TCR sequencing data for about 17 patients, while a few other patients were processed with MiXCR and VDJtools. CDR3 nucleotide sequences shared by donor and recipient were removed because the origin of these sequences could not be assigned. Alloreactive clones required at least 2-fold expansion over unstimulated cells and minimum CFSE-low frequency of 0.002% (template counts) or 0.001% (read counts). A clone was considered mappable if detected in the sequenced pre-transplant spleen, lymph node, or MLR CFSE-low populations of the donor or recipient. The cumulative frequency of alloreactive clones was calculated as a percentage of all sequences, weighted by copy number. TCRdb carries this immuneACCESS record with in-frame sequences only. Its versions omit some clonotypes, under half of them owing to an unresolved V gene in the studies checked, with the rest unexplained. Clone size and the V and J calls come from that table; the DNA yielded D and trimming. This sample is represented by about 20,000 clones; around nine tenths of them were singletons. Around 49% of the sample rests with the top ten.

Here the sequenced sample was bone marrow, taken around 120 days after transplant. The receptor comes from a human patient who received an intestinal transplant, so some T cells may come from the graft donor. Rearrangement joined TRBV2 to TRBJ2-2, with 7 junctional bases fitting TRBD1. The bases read TGTGCCAGCAGTGGACAGGGAAGGAACACCGGGGAGCTGTTTTTT. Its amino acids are CASSGQGRNTGELFF.